This T cell receptor beta chain is from a study of CD8 T cells in Susac syndrome. Study background: Sequenced Susac syndrome patients included about six with active disease and fewer than ten who were in remission. General observations from the study: The CD4+ T cell repertoires of Susac syndrome were found to show no clonal expansion. The study's TCR sequencing and HLA analysis drew on a certain number of individuals. That number was acknowledged as relatively small.

A quantity of about 0.5 to 1 ug RNA underwent reverse transcription using random hexamers. The amplification used immunoSEQ multiplex PCR on TCR beta CDR3; it spanned 54 Vbeta and 13 Jbeta. TCRdb re-analysed the immunoSEQ multiplex PCR reads in MiXCR, keeping a single row per CDR3 protein. In the table there are approximately 190,000 distinct CDR3 sequences, approximately 96% of which are singletons. Points on this clonotype: Its antigen is not identified.

The receptor's source is a human donor with Susac syndrome. Sequences were obtained from CD4+ T cells from PBMCs.

The CDR3, as DNA: TGTGCCAGCAGTCCGCCCCCGGGTCTAGCGGGGGGGCTGAATGAGCAGTTCTTC. Amino acids: CASSPPPGLAGGLNEQFF. The rearrangement links TRBV27 to TRBJ2-1, with TRBD2 identical over 12 bases. CDR1 MNHEY and CDR2 SMNVEV come from the germline V gene (reference sequence). The CDR3 contains 18 residues. The V and J ends lost 5 bases and 7 bases, in that order; junction bases with no gene match: 15.